One and the same sample provided the 5 T cell receptor beta chains below, sequenced in a study of CXCR3-negative and CXCR3-positive naive CD8 T cells. Antigens of these TCRs are unknown. Libraries were UMI-labeled 5' RACE TRB cDNA. TCRdb re-analyzed the 5' RACE reads; it lists each CDR3 protein once, without DNA. The listing contains 50,000 to 60,000 distinct CDR3 sequences. Overall study results and limits: CXCR3-negative naive cells had less hydrophobic TRB CDR3s than did CXCR3-positive naive cells.

Sequencing used naive CXCR3+ CD8+ T cells from blood. Stated subset: CD45RO-CCR7+CD27+CD95- naive CD8+ T cells expressing CXCR3 (TNR3+). The receptors stem from a human donor in good health. Some clones in this sample may be carry-over from other donors' samples.

The CDR3 protein is CASSFLQGLEAFF. V gene TRBV27 combines with J gene TRBJ1-1; the TCRdb D gene call, TRBD1, has no DNA to confirm it. CDR1 is MNHEY and CDR2 is SMNVEV in the germline V gene (reference sequence). This CDR3 spans 13 amino acids.

This chain uses TRBV6-5 with TRBJ1-1; TCRdb's D call, TRBD1, is unchecked because there is no DNA. Germline lookup yields CDR1 MNHEY and CDR2 SVGAGI. The length of the CDR3 is 21 residues. The CDR3 protein is CASSYSDALLLAGRGITEAFF.

The genes are TRBV4-3 and TRBJ2-1; TCRdb indicates TRBD1, and absent DNA this call remains unverified. Per germline, CDR1 LGHNA and CDR2 YSLEER. This CDR3 is built from 17 residues. CDR3 sequence: CASSQDPGTSSYNEQFF.

V is TRBV5-6 and J is TRBJ2-5. Germline loops: CDR1 SGHDT, CDR2 YYEEEE. The CDR3 runs 16 residues. CDR3 region: CASSLSLGGVQETQYF.

The J gene is TRBJ2-1, the V gene TRBV28; TCRdb lists TRBD1, though no DNA is available to test this call. This CDR3 is built from 16 residues. CDR1 is MDHEN, CDR2 SYDVKM, per germline. The CDR3 loop is CASSLLGGLSYNEQFF.